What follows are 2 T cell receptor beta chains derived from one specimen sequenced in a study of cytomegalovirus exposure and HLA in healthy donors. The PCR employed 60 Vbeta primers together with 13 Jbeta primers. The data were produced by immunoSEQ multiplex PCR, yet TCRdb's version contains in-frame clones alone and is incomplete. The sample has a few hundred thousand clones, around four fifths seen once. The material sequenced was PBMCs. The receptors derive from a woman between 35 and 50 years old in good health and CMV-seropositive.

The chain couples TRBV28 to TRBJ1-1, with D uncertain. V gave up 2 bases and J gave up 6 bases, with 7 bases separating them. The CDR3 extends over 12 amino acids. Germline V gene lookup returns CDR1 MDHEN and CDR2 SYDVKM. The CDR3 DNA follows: TGTGCCAGCAGTTTAGAACGGGCTGAAGCTTTCTTT. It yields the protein CASSLERAEAFF.

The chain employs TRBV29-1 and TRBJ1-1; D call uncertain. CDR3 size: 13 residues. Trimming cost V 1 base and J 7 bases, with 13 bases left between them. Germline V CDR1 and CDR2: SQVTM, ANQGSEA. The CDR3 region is CSVEGQAIIEAFF. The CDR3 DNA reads TGCAGCGTTGAAGGTCAGGCTATAATTGAAGCTTTCTTT.